The entry that follows covers one TCR beta chain sequence. The antigen remains unidentified. This record belongs to a study of memory CD4+ T cells and cytomegalovirus serostatus. Study-level findings and limits: Suggested: most of the CMV-linked TCR signature lies in CD4+ memory cells.

V gave up 0 bases and J gave up 3 bases, with 18 bases separating them. The germline CDR1 and CDR2 sequences are GTSNPN and SVGIG (reference sequence). This CDR3 region has 17 residues. Single viable CD3+CD4+CD8-CD45RO+ cells were sorted as the memory CD4+ T cells. Authors' analysis steps: Out-of-frame sequences were removed, leaving some 2 million distinct TCRbeta sequences. Assay used: immunoSEQ multiplex PCR; TCRdb lists only in-frame clones, some missing. V and J calls and clone size are those listed in that table; D and trimming were worked out from the DNA. Among around 45,000 clones, 77% were seen once, and the ten largest hold 0.61%.

V usage is TRBV30 and J usage is TRBJ1-3; no definite D call. This clonotype was sampled from an adult in good health and CMV-seronegative. Material: memory CD4+ T cells from blood. In nucleotides, the CDR3 is TGTGCCTGGAGTGTATTATTCCGACGGGTCGATGGAAACACCATATATTTT. Translation: CAWSVLFRRVDGNTIYF.